This is a list of T cell receptor beta chains from one sample in a study of chemoradiotherapy in HPV16-positive cancers. Assay: immunoSEQ multiplex PCR; the TCRdb copy retains only in-frame clones and omits some. Among about 4,100 clones listed, 84% were seen once. The sample here was tumor tissue, taken from a patient who underwent chemoradiotherapy. All receptors derive from a human donor with HPV-associated anogenital cancer. Both conserved end residues are part of each CDR3. Each record gives: D gene, clone size, V gene, J gene, CDR3 DNA, CDR3 protein. The D gene is left open where the match is weak. The listing skips clone size in some rows; elsewhere it reads once, few, many or a size class.

d_gene: TRBD2
abundance: .
v_gene: TRBV2
j_gene: TRBJ2-1
CDR3nt: TGTGCCAGCCTCTCTAGCGGACGTTACAATGAGCAGTTCTTC
CDR3aa: CASLSSGRYNEQFF

d_gene: .
abundance: .
v_gene: TRBV7-2
j_gene: TRBJ1-3
CDR3nt: TGTGCCAGCAGCATCCAGGGGACCCTCTCTGGAAACACCATATATTTT
CDR3aa: CASSIQGTLSGNTIYF

d_gene: .
abundance: .
v_gene: TRBV19
j_gene: TRBJ2-2
CDR3nt: TGTGCCAGTAGTACTCCGACAAGAGTAAGGGGCGGGGAGCTGTTTTTT
CDR3aa: CASSTPTRVRGGELFF

d_gene: .
abundance: .
v_gene: TRBV9
j_gene: TRBJ2-5
CDR3nt: TGTGCCAGCAACCTGCAGGGGGGGAAAGAGACCCAGTACTTC
CDR3aa: CASNLQGGKETQYF

d_gene: TRBD2
abundance: .
v_gene: TRBV7-2
j_gene: TRBJ2-3
CDR3nt: TGTGCCAGCAGCTTCCTCAGCTCGGGCGGGGGAAACACAGATACGCAGTATTTT
CDR3aa: CASSFLSSGGGNTDTQYF

d_gene: TRBD2
abundance: .
v_gene: TRBV5-4
j_gene: TRBJ2-5
CDR3nt: TGTGCCAGCAGCGTGAATAGCGGGGCGCAAGAGACCCAGTACTTC
CDR3aa: CASSVNSGAQETQYF

d_gene: TRBD2
abundance: .
v_gene: TRBV7-4
j_gene: TRBJ2-1
CDR3nt: TGTGCCAGCAGCTTAGGACTAGCGGGTAACAATGAGCAGTTCTTC
CDR3aa: CASSLGLAGNNEQFF

d_gene: .
abundance: .
v_gene: TRBV4-3
j_gene: TRBJ1-1
CDR3nt: TGCGCCAGCAGCCTTGGCCTATCGGGCACTGAAGCTTTCTTT
CDR3aa: CASSLGLSGTEAFF

d_gene: .
abundance: once
v_gene: TRBV6-5
j_gene: TRBJ1-3
CDR3nt: TGTGCCAGCAGTTACTCGTTCGAGAGCTCTGGAAACACCATATATTTT
CDR3aa: CASSYSFESSGNTIYF

d_gene: .
abundance: .
v_gene: TRBV28
j_gene: TRBJ1-1
CDR3nt: TGTGCCAGCAGTTTAACGGGGGGGTCTGAAGCTTTCTTT
CDR3aa: CASSLTGGSEAFF

d_gene: .
abundance: .
v_gene: TRBV6-1
j_gene: TRBJ1-5
CDR3nt: TGTGCCAGCAGCCAAGAGGTTAGCAATCAGCCCCAGCATTTT
CDR3aa: CASSQEVSNQPQHF

d_gene: TRBD2
abundance: once
v_gene: TRBV10-3
j_gene: TRBJ2-3
CDR3nt: TGTGCCATCAGTGTTAGCGGGAGCACAGATACGCAGTATTTT
CDR3aa: CAISVSGSTDTQYF

d_gene: .
abundance: .
v_gene: TRBV30
j_gene: TRBJ2-1
CDR3nt: TGTGCCTGGACAGACAGAGTCAAGGTGAATGAGCAGTTCTTC
CDR3aa: CAWTDRVKVNEQFF

d_gene: .
abundance: .
v_gene: TRBV5-8
j_gene: TRBJ2-5
CDR3nt: TGTGCCAGCAGCTTGGTCGCGGACAGACAAGAGACCCAGTACTTC
CDR3aa: CASSLVADRQETQYF

d_gene: TRBD2
abundance: .
v_gene: TRBV9
j_gene: TRBJ2-3
CDR3nt: TGTGCCAGCAGCGTAGTGGGTAGCGGGAGCACAGATACGCAGTATTTT
CDR3aa: CASSVVGSGSTDTQYF

d_gene: .
abundance: .
v_gene: TRBV27
j_gene: TRBJ2-2
CDR3nt: TGTGCCAGCAGTTTATTTCAGGGGGGGACCGGGGAGCTGTTTTTT
CDR3aa: CASSLFQGGTGELFF

d_gene: .
abundance: .
v_gene: TRBV6-5
j_gene: TRBJ2-1
CDR3nt: TGTGCCAGCAGCTTCTCCCCCCCCTACAATGAGCAGTTCTTC
CDR3aa: CASSFSPPYNEQFF

d_gene: .
abundance: .
v_gene: TRBV19
j_gene: TRBJ1-4
CDR3nt: TGTGCCAGTAGTACGCGGAGTTTCGGGCTTAATGAAAAACTGTTTTTT
CDR3aa: CASSTRSFGLNEKLFF

d_gene: .
abundance: .
v_gene: TRBV18
j_gene: TRBJ1-1
CDR3nt: TGTGCCAGCTCACCACCGAGGGGGACGCGGACTGAAGCTTTCTTT
CDR3aa: CASSPPRGTRTEAFF

d_gene: .
abundance: .
v_gene: TRBV19
j_gene: TRBJ1-2
CDR3nt: TGTGCCAGTAGTATCCGACAGGCTCCTTATGGCTACACCTTC
CDR3aa: CASSIRQAPYGYTF

d_gene: .
abundance: .
v_gene: TRBV7-2
j_gene: TRBJ1-2
CDR3nt: TGTGCCAGCAGCCCCCCTCCTACCGGGCCAGACAGACATGGCTACACCTTC
CDR3aa: CASSPPPTGPDRHGYTF

d_gene: .
abundance: .
v_gene: TRBV5-1
j_gene: TRBJ1-1
CDR3nt: TGCGCCAGCAGCCGCGAAATATCCATAAGCACTGAAGCTTTCTTT
CDR3aa: CASSREISISTEAFF

d_gene: TRBD1
abundance: .
v_gene: TRBV18
j_gene: TRBJ1-6
CDR3nt: TGTGCCAGCTCACCAGGTGGGACAGCAAATTCACCCCTCCACTTT
CDR3aa: CASSPGGTANSPLHF

d_gene: .
abundance: .
v_gene: TRBV5-1
j_gene: TRBJ1-6
CDR3nt: TGCGCCAGCAGCTTGGGGGCCCTAAATTCACCCCTCCACTTT
CDR3aa: CASSLGALNSPLHF

d_gene: .
abundance: few
v_gene: TRBV29-1
j_gene: TRBJ2-3
CDR3nt: TGCACCACGGAGGATACGCAGTATTTT
CDR3aa: CTTEDTQYF

d_gene: .
abundance: .
v_gene: TRBV11-2
j_gene: TRBJ1-2
CDR3nt: TGTGCCAGCAGCTTAGATCTGTGGAGCCCCTCTGCCTTC
CDR3aa: CASSLDLWSPSAF

d_gene: TRBD2
abundance: .
v_gene: TRBV10-2
j_gene: TRBJ2-1
CDR3nt: TGCGCCAGCAGCCCCGGACTAGCGGGGGCTTTCTTC
CDR3aa: CASSPGLAGAFF

d_gene: .
abundance: .
v_gene: TRBV11-3
j_gene: TRBJ1-1
CDR3nt: TGTGCCAGCAGCTTAGGACAGAACACTGAAGCTTTCTTT
CDR3aa: CASSLGQNTEAFF